This record concerns one TCR beta chain sequence. Its target is unknown. Only in-frame clones appear in the TCRdb table, and some are missing; sequencing was by immunoSEQ multiplex PCR. Altogether fewer than 90,000 clones are present, 80% to 90% being singletons, with the ten largest covering 0.2% to 0.3%. This specimen comes from a study of OX40 agonist ivuxolimab in advanced cancers. About the study: Patients were dosed with the agonistic anti-OX40 (CD134) antibody ivuxolimab. Findings of the study overall: On average, CD8+ T cells had more expanded clones than CD4+. The antigens recognized by the expanded peripheral T cells, that is their antigen specificity, were not determined.

The CDR3 covers 14 residues. CDR1 is ENHRY and CDR2 is SYGVKD in the germline V gene. The germline V and J ends were trimmed by 2 bases and 6 bases, with 10 bases remaining between them. Sequencing used CD4+ or CD8+ T cells sorted from blood, obtained in a trial of the OX40 agonist ivuxolimab. The V call is TRBV10-3, the J call TRBJ1-4; D is ambiguous. This clonotype was obtained from an adult with an advanced solid tumor such as melanoma, head and neck, liver or kidney cancer. The chain's CDR3 is CAISESQADEKLFF. The CDR3 DNA reads TGTGCCATCAGTGAGAGCCAGGCGGATGAAAAACTGTTTTTT.